The next 27 T cell receptor beta chains were all read from a single sample in a study of shared clonotypes between healthy human individuals. Sequencing was performed with immunoSEQ multiplex PCR; in TCRdb, only in-frame clones are kept and a portion is missing. Of 800,000 to 950,000 clones in the sample, approximately 97% were seen once. The naive CD8 fraction comprised CD45RO-negative cells positively selected for CCR7 and excluded terminally differentiated effector memory CD45RA+ cells. The sample consisted of naive CD8+ T cells sorted from blood. The receptors derive from a man aged 30 to 45 in good health.

The rearrangement uses TRBV13 and TRBJ2-1; D may match TRBD1 or TRBD2 (6 bases each). V was cut by 0 bases and J by 6 bases, with 21 bases left in between. This CDR3 is built from 18 residues. CDR1 PRHDT and CDR2 FYEKMQ come from the germline V gene (reference sequence). The CDR3 DNA reads TGTGCCAGCAGCTTAGGACAAGAACAGGGTTGGCGGGGCAATGAGCAGTTCTTC. Its translation is CASSLGQEQGWRGNEQFF.

The chain links TRBV10-1 to TRBJ2-3, with D unclear. CDR1 and CDR2 from the germline V gene are WNHNN and SYGVQD (reference sequence). Trimming stripped 1 base from V and 1 base from J, with 3 bases between. This CDR3 has 13 amino acids. The CDR3 bases are TGCGCCAGCAGTGAGTACCGCACAGATACGCAGTATTTT. This codes for CASSEYRTDTQYF.

This clone has a single count. The CDR3 sequence is CSGVRVNEQFF. CDR3 in DNA: TGCAGCGGGGTCAGGGTAAATGAGCAGTTCTTC. The chain uses TRBV29-1 and TRBJ2-1; tentative D call: TRBD1 (5 bases). Trimming stripped 7 bases from V and 7 bases from J, with 11 bases between. CDR1 and CDR2 (germline): SQVTM, ANQGSEA. The CDR3 runs 11 residues.

The J gene is TRBJ2-7, the V gene TRBV6-5; TRBD2 might be the D (6 bases). The V gene lost 2 bases and the J gene lost 6 bases, with 14 bases spanning the gap. This CDR3 region has 14 residues. Germline CDR1 and CDR2: MNHEY and SVGAGI. The CDR3 sequence: CASSYAGPGLEQYF. DNA for the CDR3: TGTGCCAGCAGTTACGCGGGACCGGGGCTCGAGCAGTACTTC.

The chain has TRBV15 and TRBJ2-3; 8 nucleotides agree with TRBD1. This CDR3 comprises 16 residues. J lost 2 bases, V lost 7 bases, and 11 bases had no gene match. From germline, CDR1 is LNHNV and CDR2 YYDKDF (reference sequence). CDR3 loop: CATKRQGQEVTDTQYF. In DNA, the CDR3 is TGTGCCACCAAAAGACAGGGACAGGAGGTCACAGATACGCAGTATTTT.

The chain recombines TRBV7-3 with TRBJ2-1; possible D gene TRBD2, 6 bases. Per germline, CDR1 SGHTA and CDR2 FQGTGA. This CDR3 has 14 amino acids. Trimming stripped 3 bases from V and 4 bases from J, with 10 bases between. CDR3 bases: TGTGCCAGCAGCTTCCGGGACTCTTACAATGAGCAGTTCTTC. Protein product: CASSFRDSYNEQFF.

The chain is built from TRBV6-5 and TRBJ2-7, with D hard to call. This CDR3 has 14 residues. Between the trimmed V and J ends, which lost 0 bases and 3 bases, there was a span of 9 bases. Germline V lookup: CDR1 MNHEY, CDR2 SVGAGI. CDR3: CASSYSSDVYEQYF. CDR3 DNA: TGTGCCAGCAGTTACTCATCGGACGTCTACGAGCAGTACTTC.

The V and J genes are TRBV5-1 and TRBJ2-7; 7 bases are shared with TRBD1. The CDR3 contains 14 residues. The V and J ends lost 3 bases and 2 bases, in that order; junction bases with no gene match: 5. The germline V gene has CDR1 SGHRS and CDR2 YFSETQ. CDR3 amino acids: CASSSWDRTYEQYF. The DNA for the CDR3 is TGCGCCAGCAGCTCCTGGGACAGAACCTACGAGCAGTACTTC.

This clone was observed a single time. V and J are TRBV11-2 and TRBJ1-4; 7 positions match TRBD1. Germline V gene sequence: CDR1 SGHAT, CDR2 FQNNGV. Trimming cost V 2 bases and J 4 bases; bases outside gene matches: 10. This CDR3 is built from 17 residues. The CDR3 DNA reads as TGTGCCAGCAGCTTAACCCATGGGACAGACTATAATGAAAAACTGTTTTTT. It yields the protein CASSLTHGTDYNEKLFF.

This sequence joins TRBV27 and TRBJ2-1; D is ambiguous. The CDR3 sequence is 14 residues long. Germline V lookup: CDR1 MNHEY, CDR2 SMNVEV (reference sequence). V was cut by 2 bases and J by 7 bases, with 12 bases left in between. CDR3 in DNA: TGTGCCAGCAGTTTAACTCCAGCGAGGAATGAGCAGTTCTTC. It encodes CASSLTPARNEQFF.

DNA for the CDR3: TGTGCCAGCAGCTTAGGGACAGGGTCGCATCAGCCCCAGCATTTT. It translates to CASSLGTGSHQPQHF. The rearrangement joins TRBV11-2 to TRBJ1-5; 8 nucleotides agree with TRBD1. The germline V gene encodes CDR1 SGHAT and CDR2 FQNNGV. The V gene end was trimmed by 1 base and the J gene end by 5 bases; junction bases not matched to a gene: 4. The CDR3 length is 15 residues.

The chain links TRBV7-6 to TRBJ2-2, with TRBD1 as a possible D gene (5 bases). Trimming stripped 2 bases from V and 7 bases from J, with 11 bases between. This CDR3 region has 14 residues. CDR1 is SGHVS, CDR2 FNYEAQ, per germline. CDR3: CASSLRGSSGELFF. The CDR3 region has the DNA TGTGCCAGCAGCTTAAGGGGTAGTAGCGGGGAGCTGTTTTTT.

As regards this clone: Distinct nucleotide sequences in the sample also encode this CDR3. CDR3 in amino acids: CASSLGGANQPQHF. DNA of the CDR3: TGTGCCAGCAGCTTGGGAGGAGCGAATCAGCCCCAGCATTTT. This sequence joins TRBV7-9 and TRBJ1-5; D unresolved. From germline, CDR1 is SEHNR and CDR2 FQNEAQ (reference sequence). The ends were cut back, 3 bases at V and 4 bases at J, with 10 bases in the middle. The CDR3 consists of 14 residues.

This clone was seen once. V usage is TRBV28 and J usage is TRBJ2-7; 8 nucleotides align to TRBD1. Germline CDR1 and CDR2: MDHEN and SYDVKM. After removal of 2 bases from V and 0 bases from J, the junction contained 6 bases not matched to a gene. The CDR3 has 16 amino acids. The chain's CDR3 is CASSLGQGWSSYEQYF. In DNA, the CDR3 is TGTGCCAGCAGTTTAGGACAGGGTTGGAGCTCCTACGAGCAGTACTTC.

The chain has TRBV11-2 and TRBJ1-4; D is uncertain. The V gene's germline CDR1 is SGHAT and CDR2 FQNNGV. The CDR3 is 11 amino acids. V lost 3 bases to trimming and J lost 7 bases, with 3 bases between them. The DNA for the CDR3 is TGTGCCAGCAGCTTTCGTGAAAAACTGTTTTTT. It specifies CASSFREKLFF.

This chain uses TRBV5-8 with TRBJ2-2; TRBD1 matches 8 bases. With V trimmed by 0 bases and J by 2 bases, 3 bases remained unmatched. Germline values: CDR1 SGHTS, CDR2 YDEGEE. The CDR3 extends over 16 amino acids. CDR3 nucleotide sequence: TGTGCCAGCAGCTTGGCTGGGACAGGAAACACCGGGGAGCTGTTTTTT. Translation: CASSLAGTGNTGELFF.

The V and J genes are TRBV7-9 and TRBJ2-7, with 8 bases aligning to TRBD1. CDR3 length: 14 amino acids. The germline V gene has CDR1 SEHNR and CDR2 FQNEAQ (reference sequence). J was trimmed by 4 bases and V by 5 bases; bases with no gene match: 7. CDR3 DNA sequence: TGTGCCAGCAGCGACAGGGGCGGCGGGTACGAGCAGTACTTC. This translates into CASSDRGGGYEQYF. The full variable domain, rest sourced from reference TRBV7-9 and TRBJ2-7, is DTGVSQNPRHKITKRGQNVTFRCDPISEHNRLYWYRQTLGQGPEFLTYFQNEAQLEKSRLLSDRFSAERPKGSFSTLEIQRTEQGDSAMYLCASSDRGGGYEQYFGPGTRLTVT.

The chain links TRBV5-6 to TRBJ2-7; 8 bases fit TRBD2. The junction had 6 bases not matched to a gene; V was cut back by 7 bases and J by 0 bases. Per germline, CDR1 SGHDT and CDR2 YYEEEE. The CDR3 totals 14 residues. CDR3 protein: CASESGGPSYEQYF. The CDR3 region has the DNA TGTGCCAGCGAATCGGGAGGGCCCTCCTACGAGCAGTACTTC.

This sequence joins TRBV2 and TRBJ1-5; D is unclear. Trimming cost V 1 base and J 1 base, with 11 bases left between them. The CDR3 extends over 16 amino acids. Germline CDR1 SNHLY, CDR2 FYNNEI. CDR3 sequence: CASSEEVFRSNQPQHF. Written as DNA, the CDR3 is TGTGCCAGCAGTGAAGAGGTCTTTAGGAGCAATCAGCCCCAGCATTTT.

The chain joins TRBV7-9 to TRBJ2-7; 12 positions match TRBD2. The CDR3 loop spans 14 amino acids. V dropped 4 bases and J dropped 6; count of bases not matched to a gene: 4. CDR1 and CDR2 from the germline V gene are SEHNR and FQNEAQ (reference sequence). The CDR3 DNA reads TGTGCCAGCAGCTCGACTAGCGGGAGTGGCGAGCAGTACTTC. Translation: CASSSTSGSGEQYF.

In its sample, this clone was seen once. The chain couples TRBV13 to TRBJ2-5; 7 bases align to TRBD1. The CDR3 extends over 16 amino acids. Losses at the gene ends were 5 bases for V and 2 bases for J; bases not matched to a gene: 11. Germline V gene lookup returns CDR1 PRHDT and CDR2 FYEKMQ (reference sequence). The CDR3: CASSQTAWDSQETQYF. DNA for the CDR3: TGTGCCAGCAGCCAGACCGCTTGGGACAGTCAAGAGACCCAGTACTTC.

This chain uses TRBV7-6 with TRBJ2-7; 16 bases are a match to TRBD2. Germline CDR1 and CDR2: SGHVS and FNYEAQ. The CDR3 covers 16 residues. V trimming: 4 bases; J trimming: 2 bases; junction bases outside the gene matches: 2. The CDR3 DNA reads TGTGCCAGCAGCTCAGGGACTAGCGGGAGGGCCTACGAGCAGTACTTC. Translating it yields CASSSGTSGRAYEQYF. Full variable domain (rest looked up from reference TRBV7-6 and TRBJ2-7): GAGVSQSPRYKVTKRGQDVALRCDPISGHVSLYWYRQALGQGPEFLTYFNYEAQQDKSGLPNDRFSAERPEGSISTLTIQRTEQRDSAMYRCASSSGTSGRAYEQYFGPGTRLTVT.

The chain combines TRBV27 with TRBJ2-1; weak D call: TRBD2 (6 bases). V lost 2 bases, J lost 2 bases, and 13 bases lay in between. Germline V gene sequence: CDR1 MNHEY, CDR2 SMNVEV (reference sequence). CDR3 length equals 16 residues. The CDR3 region is CASSLPQGLAYNEQFF. As DNA, the CDR3 is TGTGCCAGCAGTTTACCCCAGGGACTTGCCTACAATGAGCAGTTCTTC.

The chain carries TRBV19 and TRBJ2-2; no clear D gene. The CDR3 covers 14 residues. CDR1 and CDR2 from the germline V gene are LNHDA and SQIVND (reference sequence). V gave up 1 base and J gave up 4 bases, with 7 bases separating them. CDR3 residues: CASSIAPVTGELFF. CDR3 coding DNA: TGTGCCAGTAGTATAGCCCCAGTCACCGGGGAGCTGTTTTTT.

The genes are TRBV2 and TRBJ2-3; perhaps TRBD2 as D (7 bases). V was pared by 8 bases and J by 2 bases, with 17 bases between. CDR1 and CDR2 (germline): SNHLY, FYNNEI. The CDR3 extends over 15 amino acids. The CDR3, as DNA: TGTGCCAGCGAGTGGAGGGGGAGGGTCACAGATACGCAGTATTTT. Its translation is CASEWRGRVTDTQYF.

This clone was observed a single time. This chain links TRBV7-9 with TRBJ2-7, with 8 positions matching TRBD2. Trimming took 4 bases from V and 6 from J; bases not matched to a gene: 5. CDR3 length: 13 residues. The germline V gene encodes CDR1 SEHNR and CDR2 FQNEAQ (reference sequence). CDR3 nucleotides: TGTGCCAGCAGCTATACTAGCGGAGTCGAGCAGTACTTC. The encoded protein is CASSYTSGVEQYF. The whole variable domain, filled in from reference TRBV7-9 and TRBJ2-7, reads DTGVSQNPRHKITKRGQNVTFRCDPISEHNRLYWYRQTLGQGPEFLTYFQNEAQLEKSRLLSDRFSAERPKGSFSTLEIQRTEQGDSAMYLCASSYTSGVEQYFGPGTRLTVT.

The V call is TRBV5-5, the J call TRBJ1-1; D not certain. Between the trimmed V and J ends, which lost 1 base and 3 bases, there was a span of 10 bases. The CDR3 length is 14 residues. CDR1 and CDR2 from the germline V gene are SGHKS and YYEKEE (reference sequence). The chain's CDR3 is CASSLYRTDTEAFF. The CDR3 nucleotides read TGTGCCAGCAGCTTGTACAGAACCGACACTGAAGCTTTCTTT.